One sample yielded the 6 T cell receptor beta chains listed below, sequenced in a study of response to subunit inactivated influenza vaccine. TCRdb used MiXCR to reprocess the RT-PCR reads, holding one entry per CDR3 protein. The sample includes more than 150,000 distinct CDR3 sequences, around a tenth of them seen just once. Sample: non-naive T cells sorted from PBMCs, taken on the day of vaccination. These receptors were collected from a man over 45 who received an inactivated influenza vaccine.

The chain joins TRBV20-1 to TRBJ2-3; 13 bases line up with TRBD2. The CDR3 is 18 residues long. Germline V lookup: CDR1 DFQATT, CDR2 SNEGSKA (reference sequence). J gave up 1 base and V 0 bases, and 7 bases lay outside the gene matches. CDR3 nucleotide sequence: TGCAGTGCTAGAGATCCCCTCGGACTAGCGGGGGGCACAGATACGCAGTATTTT. This translates into CSARDPLGLAGGTDTQYF.

The sample holds many counts of this clonotype. The chain uses TRBV11-1 and TRBJ2-3; TRBD1 matches 7 bases. The V gene end was trimmed by 0 bases and the J gene end by 2 bases; junction bases not matched to a gene: 11. CDR1 SGHAT and CDR2 FQDESV come from the germline V gene (reference sequence). This CDR3 has 18 amino acids. The CDR3: CASSLAGAGTAYTDTQYF. Written as DNA, the CDR3 is TGTGCCAGCAGCTTAGCCGGGGCCGGGACAGCATACACAGATACGCAGTATTTT. The complete variable domain, with remaining parts taken from reference TRBV11-1 and TRBJ2-3, reads EAEVAQSPRYKITEKSQAVAFWCDPISGHATLYWYRQILGQGPELLVQFQDESVVDDSQLPKDRFSAERLKGVDSTLKIQPAELGDSAMYLCASSLAGAGTAYTDTQYFGPGTRLTVL.

Here the CDR3 reads CASSLRGTSGANVLTF. The CDR3 DNA sequence: TGTGCCAGCAGCTTAAGGGGTACATCTGGGGCCAACGTCCTGACTTTC. The gene calls are TRBV7-3 and TRBJ2-6; unclear D gene. The CDR3 runs to 16 residues. Trimming stripped 1 base from V and 1 base from J, with 8 bases between. Germline loops: CDR1 SGHTA, CDR2 FQGTGA.

Turning to this clonotype: The junction departs from germline at one end; a sequencing error may be responsible. This chain uses TRBV7-8 with TRBJ2-3; tentative D call: TRBD2 (7 bases). The CDR3 covers 14 residues. CDR1 is SGHVS and CDR2 is FQNEAQ in the germline V gene. The CDR3 DNA reads TGTGCCTGCAGCTTCGGGGGGCGCACAGATACGCAGTATTTT. This codes for CACSFGGRTDTQYF.

The V call is TRBV6-1, the J call TRBJ2-1; 9 positions agree with TRBD1. Per germline, CDR1 MNHNS and CDR2 SASEGT. This CDR3 is 13 amino acids long. The J segment lost 9 bases and the V segment lost 5 bases, leaving 5 bases of the junction unmatched. This CDR3 reads CASSQDRGVEQFF. In DNA form, the CDR3 reads TGTGCCAGCAGTCAGGACAGGGGTGTTGAGCAGTTCTTC.

There are a few counts of this clonotype. The chain links TRBV12-3 or TRBV12-4 to TRBJ2-1; D not certain. Trimming removed 0 bases at V and 9 bases at J, with 12 bases between. The CDR3 spans 14 residues. The CDR3 bases are TGTGCCAGCAGTTTAGCGTTGCCCGGCGTTGAGCAGTTCTTC. Amino acids: CASSLALPGVEQFF.